This T cell receptor beta chain is drawn from a study of identical twins. General study findings and limits: For zero-insertion analyses, partial confounding could come from invariant MAIT and iNKT cells. Without tracking the same donors, conclusions rested on cross-sectional statistical analysis.

This clonotype has ten or more counts. The antigen is unknown. TCRdb itself ran the 5' RACE reads through MiXCR, one entry per CDR3 protein. The table shows 280,000 or so distinct CDR3 sequences, with 6.5% to 9.5% occurring only once. From germline, CDR1 is SGHRS and CDR2 YFSETQ. This CDR3 region has 16 residues. Trimming stripped 0 bases from V and 3 bases from J, with 12 bases between. All donors were healthy Caucasians. Separately, the same data were catalogued under a study of yellow fever vaccine responses in identical twins. Turning to that study: Twins reportedly showed a vaccine T cell response that seemed partly convergent and partly personalized.

Sequencing was done on a sample of memory (CD45RO+) T cells sorted from blood. The chain couples TRBV5-1 to TRBJ2-2; tentatively, D is TRBD1 (6 bases). This TCR was sampled from a woman between 18 and 29 years old in good health. CDR3 loop: CASSLGTGTHTGELFF. CDR3 in DNA: TGCGCCAGCAGCTTGGGAACCGGGACACACACCGGGGAGCTGTTTTTT.